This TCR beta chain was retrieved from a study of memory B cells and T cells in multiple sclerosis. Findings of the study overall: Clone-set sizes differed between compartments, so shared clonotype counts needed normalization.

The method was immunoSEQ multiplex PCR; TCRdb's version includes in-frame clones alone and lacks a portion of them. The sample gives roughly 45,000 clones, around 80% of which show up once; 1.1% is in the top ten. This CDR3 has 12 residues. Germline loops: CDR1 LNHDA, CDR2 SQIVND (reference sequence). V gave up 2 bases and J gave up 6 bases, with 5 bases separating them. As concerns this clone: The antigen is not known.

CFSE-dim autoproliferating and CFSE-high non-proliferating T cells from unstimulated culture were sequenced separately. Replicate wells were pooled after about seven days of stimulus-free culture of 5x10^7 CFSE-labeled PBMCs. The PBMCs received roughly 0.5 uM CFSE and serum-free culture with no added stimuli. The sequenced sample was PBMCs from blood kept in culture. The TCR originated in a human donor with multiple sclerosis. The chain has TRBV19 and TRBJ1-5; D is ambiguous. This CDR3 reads CASSISGQPQHF. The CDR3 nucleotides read TGTGCCAGTAGTATATCGGGTCAGCCCCAGCATTTT.